This T cell receptor beta chain was identified during a study of cytotoxic CD8 clonotypes in ibrutinib-treated CLL. As for the study in general: Response samples were drawn at a median of approximately 11 months of treatment, range 6 to 36.

TCRdb's copy holds only in-frame clones and misses some; the assay was immunoSEQ multiplex PCR. The data show tens of thousands of clones, approximately 52% seen once. This clone was recorded once. Its target is unknown. V was clipped by 3 bases and J by 9 bases; unmatched bases: 9. Germline lookup yields CDR1 SGHVS and CDR2 FNYEAQ. This CDR3 comprises 16 residues. Frozen PBMC stocks contributed about 2.2 micrograms of genomic DNA to the TCR beta libraries. Whole-study findings and limits: Clonality increased with ibrutinib response but returned toward baseline at progression. Public clonotypes were uncommon and contracted or stayed stable on treatment.

Material: PBMCs, obtained after 24 months of ibrutinib treatment. This chain uses TRBV7-6 with TRBJ1-6, with 9 bases fitting TRBD1. This receptor was identified in a human donor with chronic lymphocytic leukemia. CDR3 residues: CASSFTGGEGGSPLHF. DNA for the CDR3: TGTGCCAGCAGCTTTACAGGGGGCGAAGGCGGTTCACCCCTCCACTTT.